This record covers a single TCR beta chain. Trimming pared 9 bases from V and 3 bases from J, leaving 15 bases between. Germline V lookup: CDR1 SGHNT, CDR2 YYREEE (reference sequence). The CDR3 runs 14 residues. The data derive from a study of blood T cell repertoires in COVID-19. Study in general: Spain, Italy and the United States supplied samples that represented acute and convalescent COVID-19. Sources were T cells, B-cell-depleted T cells, or PBMCs; the material itself was cDNA or gDNA.

Per the study methods: The authors estimated nucleated cell counts from reference gene primer amplification. Sequenced by immunoSEQ multiplex PCR; TCRdb stores in-frame clones only, minus some. V and J calls plus clone size are reproduced from that table; the DNA served to infer D and trimming. The table includes some 240,000 clones, 80% to 85% detected once. This TCR was recovered from a woman aged 55-75 years with active or convalescent COVID-19. Sequencing was done on a sample of peripheral blood. The chain joins TRBV5-4 to TRBJ1-4, with D maybe TRBD1 (5 bases). As DNA, the CDR3 is TGTGCCACCTCGCTTGGAGGGGCTAATGAAAAACTGTTTTTT. Encoded protein: CATSLGGANEKLFF.